This T cell receptor beta chain appears in the sequencing data of a study of T cell responses to AZD1222 COVID-19 vaccine. Whole-study context: Second doses that came at about 4 or about 12 weeks were put together.

Assay used: immunoSEQ multiplex PCR; TCRdb lists only in-frame clones, some missing. Of about 130,000 clones listed, over 75% are singletons. Study-level results: Clonal diversity was possibly underestimated, and the donors were mostly white British, with more females. Repertoires were obtained solely post-peak T cell response.

As concerns this clone: The antigen is undetermined.

The material was peripheral blood, obtained on day 0 of AZD1222 vaccination. This sequence was found in an adult in good health.

The CDR3 bases are TGTGCCAGCAGTTCGCCGGTGGGAGAAAAACTGTTTTTT. Residues: CASSSPVGEKLFF. This chain links TRBV27 with TRBJ1-4; D is ambiguous. V lost 4 bases and J 8 bases, leaving 11 bases between the germline ends. The germline gives CDR1 MNHEY, CDR2 SMNVEV (reference sequence). The CDR3 sequence is 13 residues long.